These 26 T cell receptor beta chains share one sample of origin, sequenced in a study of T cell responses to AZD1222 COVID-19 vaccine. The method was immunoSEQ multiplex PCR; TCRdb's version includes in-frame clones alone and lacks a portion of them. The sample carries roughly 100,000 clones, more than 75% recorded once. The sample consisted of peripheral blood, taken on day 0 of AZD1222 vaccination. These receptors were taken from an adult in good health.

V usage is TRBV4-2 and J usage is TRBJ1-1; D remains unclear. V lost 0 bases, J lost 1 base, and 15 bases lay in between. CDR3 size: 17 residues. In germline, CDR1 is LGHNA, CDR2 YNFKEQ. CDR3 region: CASSQEFQLVGNTEAFF. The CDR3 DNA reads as TGTGCCAGCAGCCAAGAATTCCAATTGGTAGGGAACACTGAAGCTTTCTTT.

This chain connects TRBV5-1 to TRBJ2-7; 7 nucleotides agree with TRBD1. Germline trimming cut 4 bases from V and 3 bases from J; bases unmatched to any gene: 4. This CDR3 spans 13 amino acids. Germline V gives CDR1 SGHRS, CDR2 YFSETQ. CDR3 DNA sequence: TGCGCCAGCAGCACCCGGGACAGCTACGAGCAGTACTTC. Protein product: CASSTRDSYEQYF.

CDR3 nucleotide sequence: TGTGCCAGCAGCTTGGCGGGACATTCCCCTGGAAACACCATATATTTT. Its translation is CASSLAGHSPGNTIYF. J is TRBJ1-3 and V is TRBV5-8; perhaps TRBD1 as D (6 bases). The CDR3 extends over 16 amino acids. Looked up from germline, CDR1 is SGHTS and CDR2 is YDEGEE. Trimming shortened V by 0 bases and J by 2 bases, and 12 bases separated the two germline ends.

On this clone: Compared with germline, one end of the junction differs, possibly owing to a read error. The CDR3 here is CVSSLVADSYEQYF. CDR3 in DNA: TGTGTCAGCAGCTTAGTCGCGGATTCCTACGAGCAGTACTTC. The J gene is TRBJ2-7, the V gene TRBV7-8, with D unclear. Germline CDR1 is SGHVS and CDR2 is FQNEAQ. This CDR3 region has 14 residues.

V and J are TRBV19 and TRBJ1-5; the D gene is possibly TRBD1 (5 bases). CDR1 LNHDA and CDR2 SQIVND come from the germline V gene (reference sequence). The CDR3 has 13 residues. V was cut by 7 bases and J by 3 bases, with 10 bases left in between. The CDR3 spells CASKGENNQPQHF. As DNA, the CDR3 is TGTGCCAGTAAAGGGGAGAACAATCAGCCCCAGCATTTT.

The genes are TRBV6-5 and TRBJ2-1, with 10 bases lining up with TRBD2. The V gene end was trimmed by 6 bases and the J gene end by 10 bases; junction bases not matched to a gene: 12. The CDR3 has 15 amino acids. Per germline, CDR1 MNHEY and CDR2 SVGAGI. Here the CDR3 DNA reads TGTGCCAGCAGACCACTAGCGGGACTGTTGGGGGAGCAGTTCTTC. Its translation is CASRPLAGLLGEQFF.

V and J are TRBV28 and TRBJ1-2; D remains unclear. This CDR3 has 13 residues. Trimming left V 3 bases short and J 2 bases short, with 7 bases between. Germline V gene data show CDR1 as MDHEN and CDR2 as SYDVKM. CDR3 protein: CASSFGGNYGYTF. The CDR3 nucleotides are TGTGCCAGCAGTTTCGGAGGGAACTATGGCTACACCTTC.

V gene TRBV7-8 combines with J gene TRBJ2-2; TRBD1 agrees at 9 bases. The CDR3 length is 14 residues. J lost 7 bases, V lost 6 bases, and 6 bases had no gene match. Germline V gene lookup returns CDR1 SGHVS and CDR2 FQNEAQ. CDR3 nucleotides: TGTGCCAGCAGTACAGGGGGCCTTAGCGGGGAGCTGTTTTTT. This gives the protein CASSTGGLSGELFF.

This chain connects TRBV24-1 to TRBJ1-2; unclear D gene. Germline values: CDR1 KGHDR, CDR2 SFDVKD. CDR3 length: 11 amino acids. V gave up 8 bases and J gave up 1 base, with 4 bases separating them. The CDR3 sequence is CATMDNYGYTF. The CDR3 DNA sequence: TGTGCCACCATGGATAACTATGGCTACACCTTC.

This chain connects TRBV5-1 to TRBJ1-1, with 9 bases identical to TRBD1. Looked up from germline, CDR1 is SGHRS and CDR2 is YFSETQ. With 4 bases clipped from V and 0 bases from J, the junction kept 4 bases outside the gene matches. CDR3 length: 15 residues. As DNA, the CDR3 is TGCGCCAGCAGCCAGAGACAGGGGGTGAACACTGAAGCTTTCTTT. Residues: CASSQRQGVNTEAFF.

The CDR3 is CASRTGTNEKLFF. CDR3 sequence (DNA): TGTGCCAGCAGAACAGGGACTAATGAAAAACTGTTTTTT. The chain uses TRBV27 and TRBJ1-4, with TRBD1 as a possible D gene (6 bases). Germline V gives CDR1 MNHEY, CDR2 SMNVEV (reference sequence). Trimming left V 6 bases short and J 2 bases short, with 7 bases between. This CDR3 contains 13 residues.

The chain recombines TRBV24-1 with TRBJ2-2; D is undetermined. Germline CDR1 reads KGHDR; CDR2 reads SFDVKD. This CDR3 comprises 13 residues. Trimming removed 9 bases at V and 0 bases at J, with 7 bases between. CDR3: CATYGSNTGELFF. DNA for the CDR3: TGTGCCACCTACGGCTCGAACACCGGGGAGCTGTTTTTT.

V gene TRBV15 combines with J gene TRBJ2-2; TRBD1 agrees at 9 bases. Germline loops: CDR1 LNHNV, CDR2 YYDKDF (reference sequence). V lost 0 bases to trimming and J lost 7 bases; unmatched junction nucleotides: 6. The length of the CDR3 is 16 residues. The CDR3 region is CATSRDLQGAGGELFF. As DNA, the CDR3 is TGTGCCACCAGCAGAGATTTACAGGGGGCGGGCGGGGAGCTGTTTTTT.

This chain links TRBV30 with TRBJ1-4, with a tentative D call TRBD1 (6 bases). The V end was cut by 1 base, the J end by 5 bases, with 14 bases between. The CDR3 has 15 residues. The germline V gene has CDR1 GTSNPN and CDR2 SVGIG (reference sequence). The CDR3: CAWSGKTGGNEKLFF. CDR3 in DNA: TGTGCCTGGAGTGGAAAGACAGGAGGGAATGAAAAACTGTTTTTT. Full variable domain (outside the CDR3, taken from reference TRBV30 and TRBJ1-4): SQTIHQWPATLVQPVGSPLSLECTVEGTSNPNLYWYRQAAGRGLQLLFYSVGIGQISSEVPQNLSASRPQDRQFILSSKKLLLSDSGFYLCAWSGKTGGNEKLFFGSGTQLSVL.

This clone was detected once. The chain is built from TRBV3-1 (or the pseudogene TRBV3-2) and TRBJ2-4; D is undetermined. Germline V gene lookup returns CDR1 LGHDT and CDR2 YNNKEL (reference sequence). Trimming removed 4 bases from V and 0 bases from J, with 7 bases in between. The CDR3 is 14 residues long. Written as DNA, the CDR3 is TGTGCCAGCAGCCCCAACCTAGCCAAAAACATTCAGTACTTC. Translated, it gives CASSPNLAKNIQYF.

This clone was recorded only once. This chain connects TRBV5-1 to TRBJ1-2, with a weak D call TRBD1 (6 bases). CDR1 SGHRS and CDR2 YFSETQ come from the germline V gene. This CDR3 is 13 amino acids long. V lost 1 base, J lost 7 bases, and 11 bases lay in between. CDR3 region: CASSLQGTVGYTF. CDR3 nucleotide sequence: TGCGCCAGCAGCTTGCAGGGGACGGTTGGCTACACCTTC.

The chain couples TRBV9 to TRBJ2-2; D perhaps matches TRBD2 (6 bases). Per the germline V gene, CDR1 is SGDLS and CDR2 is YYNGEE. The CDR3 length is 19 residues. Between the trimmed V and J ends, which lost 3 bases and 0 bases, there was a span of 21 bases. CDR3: CASSARRAGFRANTGELFF. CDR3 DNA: TGTGCCAGCAGCGCCCGTCGCGCGGGGTTTAGGGCGAACACCGGGGAGCTGTTTTTT.

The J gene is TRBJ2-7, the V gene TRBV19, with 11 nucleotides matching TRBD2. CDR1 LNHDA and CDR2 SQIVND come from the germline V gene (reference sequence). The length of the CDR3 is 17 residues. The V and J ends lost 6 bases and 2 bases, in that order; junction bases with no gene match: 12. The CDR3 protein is CASSQPWGTSGPYEQYF. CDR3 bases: TGTGCCAGTAGCCAGCCTTGGGGGACTAGCGGACCCTACGAGCAGTACTTC.

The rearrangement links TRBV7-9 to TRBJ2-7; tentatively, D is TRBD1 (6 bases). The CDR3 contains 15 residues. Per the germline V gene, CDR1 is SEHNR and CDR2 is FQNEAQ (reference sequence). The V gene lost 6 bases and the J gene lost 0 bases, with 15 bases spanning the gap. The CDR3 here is CASSSGQSYSYEQYF. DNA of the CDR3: TGTGCCAGCAGTTCAGGACAGTCCTACTCCTACGAGCAGTACTTC.

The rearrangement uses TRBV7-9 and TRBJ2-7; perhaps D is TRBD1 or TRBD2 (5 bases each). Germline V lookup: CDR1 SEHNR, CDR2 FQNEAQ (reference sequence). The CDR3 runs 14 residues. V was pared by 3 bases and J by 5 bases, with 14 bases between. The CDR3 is CASSLGRPPNEQYF. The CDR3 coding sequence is TGTGCCAGCAGCTTGGGACGACCCCCAAACGAGCAGTACTTC.

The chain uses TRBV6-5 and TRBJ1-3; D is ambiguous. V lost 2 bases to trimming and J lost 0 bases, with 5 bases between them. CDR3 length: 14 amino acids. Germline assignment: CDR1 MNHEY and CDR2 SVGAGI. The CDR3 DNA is TGTGCCAGCAGTTACGATCACTCTGGAAACACCATATATTTT. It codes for CASSYDHSGNTIYF.

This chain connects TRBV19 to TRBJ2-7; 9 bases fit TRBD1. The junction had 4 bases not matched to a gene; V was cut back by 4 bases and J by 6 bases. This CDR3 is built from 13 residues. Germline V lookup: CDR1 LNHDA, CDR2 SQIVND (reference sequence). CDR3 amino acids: CASSTDRGSEQYF. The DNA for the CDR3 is TGTGCCAGTAGTACCGACAGGGGGAGCGAGCAGTACTTC.

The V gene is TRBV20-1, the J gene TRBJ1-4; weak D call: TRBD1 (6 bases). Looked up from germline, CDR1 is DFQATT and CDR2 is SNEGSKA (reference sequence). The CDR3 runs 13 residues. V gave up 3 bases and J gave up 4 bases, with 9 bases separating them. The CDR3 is CSASLRGNEKLFF. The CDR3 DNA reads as TGCAGTGCTAGTCTCAGGGGTAATGAAAAACTGTTTTTT.

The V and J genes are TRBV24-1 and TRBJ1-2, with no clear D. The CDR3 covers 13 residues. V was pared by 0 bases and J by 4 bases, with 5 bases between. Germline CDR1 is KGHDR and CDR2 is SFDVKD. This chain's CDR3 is CATSDLISYGYTF. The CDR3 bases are TGTGCCACCAGTGATTTGATCAGCTATGGCTACACCTTC.

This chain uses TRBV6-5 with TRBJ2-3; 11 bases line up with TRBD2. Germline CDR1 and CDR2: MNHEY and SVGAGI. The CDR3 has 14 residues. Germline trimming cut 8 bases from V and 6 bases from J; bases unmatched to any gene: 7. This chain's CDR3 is CASRVAGGSDTQYF. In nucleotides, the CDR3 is TGTGCCAGCCGAGTAGCGGGAGGGTCGGATACGCAGTATTTT.

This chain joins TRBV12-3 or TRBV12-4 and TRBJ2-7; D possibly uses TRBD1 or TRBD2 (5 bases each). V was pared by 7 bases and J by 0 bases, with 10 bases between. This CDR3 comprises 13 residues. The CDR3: CASTPGTSYEQYF. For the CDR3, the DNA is TGTGCCAGCACTCCCGGGACCTCCTACGAGCAGTACTTC.